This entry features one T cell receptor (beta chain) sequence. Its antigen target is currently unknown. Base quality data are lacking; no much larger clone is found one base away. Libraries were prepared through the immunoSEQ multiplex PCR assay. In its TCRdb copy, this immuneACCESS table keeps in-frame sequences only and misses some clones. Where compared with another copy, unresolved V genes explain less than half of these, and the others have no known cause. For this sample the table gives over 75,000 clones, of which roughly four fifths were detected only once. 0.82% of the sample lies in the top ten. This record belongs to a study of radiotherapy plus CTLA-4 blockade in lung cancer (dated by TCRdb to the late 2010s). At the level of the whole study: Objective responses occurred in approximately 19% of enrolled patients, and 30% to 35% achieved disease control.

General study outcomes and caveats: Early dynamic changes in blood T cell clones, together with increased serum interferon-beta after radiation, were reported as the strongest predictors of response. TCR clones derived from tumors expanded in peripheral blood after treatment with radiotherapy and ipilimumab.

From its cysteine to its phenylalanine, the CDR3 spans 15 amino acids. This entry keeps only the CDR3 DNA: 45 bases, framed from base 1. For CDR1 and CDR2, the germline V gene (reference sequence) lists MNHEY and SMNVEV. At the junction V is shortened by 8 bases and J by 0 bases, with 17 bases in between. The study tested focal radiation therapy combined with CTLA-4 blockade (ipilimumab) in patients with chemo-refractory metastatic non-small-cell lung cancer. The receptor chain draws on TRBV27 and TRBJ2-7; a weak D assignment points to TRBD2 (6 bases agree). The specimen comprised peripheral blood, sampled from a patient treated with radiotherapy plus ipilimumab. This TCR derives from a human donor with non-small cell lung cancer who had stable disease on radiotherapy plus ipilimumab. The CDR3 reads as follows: CASLSRGRSSYEQYF. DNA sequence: TGTGCCAGCCTCTCGCGGGGCCGGAGCTCCTACGAGCAGTACTTC.